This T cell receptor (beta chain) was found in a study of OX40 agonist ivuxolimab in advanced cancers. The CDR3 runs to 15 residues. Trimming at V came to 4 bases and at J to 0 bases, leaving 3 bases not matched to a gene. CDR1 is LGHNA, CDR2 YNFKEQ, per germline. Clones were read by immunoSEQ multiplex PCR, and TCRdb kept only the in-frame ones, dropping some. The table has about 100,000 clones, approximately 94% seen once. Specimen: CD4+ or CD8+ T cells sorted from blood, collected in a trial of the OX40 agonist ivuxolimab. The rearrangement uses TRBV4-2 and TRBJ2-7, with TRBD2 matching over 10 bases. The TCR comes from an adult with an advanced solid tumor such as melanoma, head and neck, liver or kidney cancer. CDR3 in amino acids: CASSPPSGSSYEQYF. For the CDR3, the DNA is TGTGCCAGCAGCCCCCCTAGCGGGAGCTCCTACGAGCAGTACTTC.